This TCR beta chain was recovered during a study of cytomegalovirus exposure and HLA in healthy donors. Germline V CDR1 and CDR2: SGHDT, YYEEEE. The CDR3 covers 14 residues. The V gene lost 4 bases and the J gene lost 12 bases, with 19 bases spanning the gap. Primers for the PCR totalled 60 Vbeta and 13 Jbeta. Generated by immunoSEQ multiplex PCR, the TCRdb table keeps only in-frame clones and is missing some. The table includes 110,000 to 150,000 clones, 72% detected once. Sequencing was carried out using PBMCs. The origin of this receptor is a man aged 35 to 55 in good health and CMV-seronegative. This chain uses TRBV5-6 with TRBJ1-4; the D gene is possibly TRBD1 (6 bases). This CDR3 reads CASSGNRAGGELFF. CDR3 bases: TGTGCCAGCAGCGGGAACAGGGCCGGGGGGGAACTGTTTTTT.